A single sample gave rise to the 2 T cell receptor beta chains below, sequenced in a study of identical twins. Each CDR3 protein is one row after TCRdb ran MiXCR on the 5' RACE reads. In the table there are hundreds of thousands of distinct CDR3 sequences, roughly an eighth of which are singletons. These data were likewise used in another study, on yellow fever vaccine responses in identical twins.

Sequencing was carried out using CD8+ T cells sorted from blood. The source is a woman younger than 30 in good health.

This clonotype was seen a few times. Here the CDR3 reads CASTLDSQRGEQFF. The CDR3 nucleotides read TGTGCCAGCACCCTGGACAGTCAGAGGGGTGAGCAGTTCTTC. The V gene is TRBV3-1, the J gene TRBJ2-1; a possible D gene is TRBD1 (6 bases). V dropped 7 bases and J dropped 9 bases, with 19 bases sitting between them. Per the germline V gene, CDR1 is LGHDT and CDR2 is YNNKEL (reference sequence). The CDR3 runs to 14 residues.

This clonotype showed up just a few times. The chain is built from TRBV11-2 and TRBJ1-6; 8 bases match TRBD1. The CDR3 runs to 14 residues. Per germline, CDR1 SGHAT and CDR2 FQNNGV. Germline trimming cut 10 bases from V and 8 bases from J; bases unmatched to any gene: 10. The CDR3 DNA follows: TGTGCCACCCAGGACAGGGAGCGTCATTCACCCCTCCACTTT. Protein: CATQDRERHSPLHF.